What follows is one T cell receptor (beta chain) and its context. Its antigen is unknown. This specimen comes from a study of T-cell reconstitution after alpha-beta-depleted transplantation in children. Study-wide results and caveats: Surviving thymic progenitors and recipient T cells were the source of high TCRbeta diversity at day 60 in some patients. Most T-cell counts and diversity one year after the transplant came from T cells that were newly produced. The origin of alpha-beta T cells about two months after transplant was reportedly several hundred expanded graft clones.

CDR3 size: 15 residues. V lost 5 bases and J lost 1, with 15 bases in between. The germline V gene has CDR1 SNHLY and CDR2 FYNNEI. Preparing the TCRbeta library involved the use of unique molecular identifiers. Via MiXCR, TCRdb re-called the PCR reads, giving one row per CDR3 protein. The data show about 980,000 distinct CDR3 sequences, with about 29% seen just once and roughly 31% held by the top ten. This clonotype was obtained from a boy younger than two who had a stem cell transplant for SCID, so the T cells may come from the graft donor. Material: PBMCs, mostly from graft donor cells, obtained 360 days after TCRalphabeta/CD19-depleted stem cell transplant. This chain uses TRBV2 with TRBJ2-7; D unresolved. This CDR3 reads CASSPRWADSYEQYF. The CDR3 DNA is TGTGCCAGCAGTCCCCGATGGGCGGATTCCTACGAGCAGTACTTC.